This note documents a single T cell receptor (beta chain) sequence. Its target is unknown. Clones were sequenced by immunoSEQ multiplex PCR, and TCRdb holds only the in-frame ones, with some missing. The sample holds about 340,000 clones, less than 85% seen once. Trimming cost V 7 bases and J 0 bases; bases outside gene matches: 10. CDR1 and CDR2 (germline): MDHEN, SYDVKM. CDR3 length: 17 residues. This sample was included in a study of shared clonotypes between healthy human individuals. General study findings and limits: Across a handful of donors, naive CD4 shared around 5.4%, naive CD8 more than 3%, memory CD4 2% to 2.5%, memory CD8 over 0.3%. Though the depth was large, rarefaction showed that sorted-subset sequencing was incomplete. The small donor group covered limited genetic and exposure diversity.

This TCR was recovered from a man younger than 45 in good health. The sequenced material came from memory CD4+ T cells sorted from blood. The subset: CD45RA-negative fraction. The genes are TRBV28 and TRBJ2-4; the match to TRBD2 covers 9 bases. This CDR3 reads CASNVGGAGGAKNIQYF. The CDR3, as DNA: TGTGCCAGCAATGTCGGGGGAGCGGGAGGAGCCAAAAACATTCAGTACTTC.